The 5 T cell receptor beta chains below come from one sample, sequenced in a study of blood T cell repertoires in COVID-19. Sequencing used immunoSEQ multiplex PCR; TCRdb keeps in-frame clones, though not all of them. Here the sample spans tens of thousands of clones, 85% to 90% being singletons. The sequenced sample was peripheral blood. The receptors shown here come from a human donor in a cohort sampled during active COVID-19.

The table lists this clone with a few counts. The chain is built from TRBV6-2 or TRBV6-3 and TRBJ2-7; 8 bases line up with TRBD2. The CDR3 sequence is 14 residues long. J gave up 3 bases and V 4 bases, and 5 bases lay outside the gene matches. The germline V gene has CDR1 MNHEY and CDR2 SVGEGT. The CDR3 sequence is CASSFLAGSYEQYF. For the CDR3, the DNA is TGTGCCAGCAGTTTCTTAGCGGGGAGCTACGAGCAGTACTTC.

J is TRBJ1-6 and V is TRBV7-9; no clear D. Trimming pared 8 bases from V and 2 bases from J, leaving 19 bases between. CDR3 length: 17 residues. Germline CDR1 is SEHNR and CDR2 is FQNEAQ (reference sequence). The CDR3 nucleotides are TGTGCCAGCCAACCCCGGTTCGGGGAAACCTATAATTCACCCCTCCACTTT. As protein: CASQPRFGETYNSPLHF.

V and J are TRBV6-2 or TRBV6-3 and TRBJ2-5, with 8 bases that match TRBD2. The germline V gene encodes CDR1 MNHEY and CDR2 SVGEGT. This CDR3 spans 15 amino acids. J lost 4 bases, V lost 3 bases, and 7 bases had no gene match. CDR3 protein: CASSYSGAGIETQYF. The CDR3, as DNA: TGTGCCAGCAGTTATAGCGGGGCCGGTATAGAGACCCAGTACTTC.

This clone was seen a handful of times. The chain has TRBV6-5 and TRBJ2-2; 7 bases fit TRBD2. With 3 bases clipped from V and 4 bases from J, the junction kept 8 bases outside the gene matches. CDR3 size: 16 residues. Germline V gene data show CDR1 as MNHEY and CDR2 as SVGAGI. CDR3 loop: CASSYSLADGTGELFF. CDR3 bases: TGTGCCAGCAGTTATTCTCTAGCGGATGGCACCGGGGAGCTGTTTTTT.

This rearrangement joins TRBV2 to TRBJ2-1, with 8 bases aligning to TRBD2. V lost 7 bases to trimming and J lost 4 bases; unmatched junction nucleotides: 9. The CDR3 runs 15 residues. The germline gives CDR1 SNHLY, CDR2 FYNNEI. The CDR3 loop is CASTVGAGVYNEQFF. CDR3 in DNA: TGTGCCAGCACGGTTGGAGCGGGGGTATACAATGAGCAGTTCTTC.